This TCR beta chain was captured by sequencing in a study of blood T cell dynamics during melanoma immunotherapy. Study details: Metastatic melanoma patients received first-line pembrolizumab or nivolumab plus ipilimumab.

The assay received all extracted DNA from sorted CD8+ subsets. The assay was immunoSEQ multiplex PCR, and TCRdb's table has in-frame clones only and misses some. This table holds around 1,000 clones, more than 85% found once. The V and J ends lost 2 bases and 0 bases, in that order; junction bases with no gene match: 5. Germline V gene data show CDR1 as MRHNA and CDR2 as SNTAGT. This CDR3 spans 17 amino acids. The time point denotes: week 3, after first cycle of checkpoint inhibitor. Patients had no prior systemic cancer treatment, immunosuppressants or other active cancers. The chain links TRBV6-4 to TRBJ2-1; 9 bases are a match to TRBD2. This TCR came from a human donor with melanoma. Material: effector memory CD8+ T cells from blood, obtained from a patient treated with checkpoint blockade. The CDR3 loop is CASSDGLAPHSYNEQFF. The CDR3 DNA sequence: TGTGCCAGCAGTGACGGACTAGCGCCTCACTCCTACAATGAGCAGTTCTTC.